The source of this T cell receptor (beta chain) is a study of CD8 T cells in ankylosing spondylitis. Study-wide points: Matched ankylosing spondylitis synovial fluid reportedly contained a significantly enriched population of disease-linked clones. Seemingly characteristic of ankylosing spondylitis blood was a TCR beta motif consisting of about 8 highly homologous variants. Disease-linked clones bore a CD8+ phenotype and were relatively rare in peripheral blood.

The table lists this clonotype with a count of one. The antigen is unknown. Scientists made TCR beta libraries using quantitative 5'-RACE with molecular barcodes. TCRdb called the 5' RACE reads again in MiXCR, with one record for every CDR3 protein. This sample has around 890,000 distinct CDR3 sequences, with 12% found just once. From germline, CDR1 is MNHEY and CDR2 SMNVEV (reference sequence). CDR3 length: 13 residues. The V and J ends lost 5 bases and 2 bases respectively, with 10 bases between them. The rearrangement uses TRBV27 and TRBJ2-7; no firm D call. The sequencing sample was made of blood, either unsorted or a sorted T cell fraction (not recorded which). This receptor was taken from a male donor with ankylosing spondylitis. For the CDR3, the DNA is TGTGCCAGCAGTCAGGCGGTGGCCTACGAGCAGTACTTC. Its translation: CASSQAVAYEQYF.